This T cell receptor beta chain was obtained from a study of blood T cells in healthy people across ages. The second PCR ran about 7 to 12 cycles with a sample-barcoded 5' primer and J-beta primers. CDR3-containing paired-end reads numbering at least 2.5 million came from each sample. From the 5' RACE reads, TCRdb called clonotypes with MiXCR, one entry per CDR3 protein. This table holds around 2 million distinct CDR3 sequences, approximately 39% found once. Study-wide results and caveats: Both higher diversity and more naive CD4+ cells marked long-lived donors when set against aged donors.

The CDR3 has 13 amino acids. V lost 6 bases and J 7 bases, leaving 14 bases between the germline ends. Germline-derived CDR1 and CDR2 are SGHKS and YYEKEE (reference sequence). Notes on this clonotype: Its antigen remains unknown.

This receptor was identified in a human donor in good health. This rearrangement joins TRBV5-5 to TRBJ2-1; a weak D match, TRBD2 (7 bases). Sequenced sample: blood. In DNA, the CDR3 is TGTGCCAGCATAGGGGGGGGGAGGAATGAGCAGTTCTTC. This sequence encodes CASIGGGRNEQFF. Variable domain in full (rest from reference TRBV5-5 and TRBJ2-1): DAGVTQSPTHLIKTRGQQVTLRCSPISGHKSVSWYQQVLGQGPQFIFQYYEKEERGRGNFPDRFSARQFPNYSSELNVNALLLGDSALYLCASIGGGRNEQFFGPGTRLTVL.